This entry lists 32 T cell receptor beta chains sequenced from one sample in a study of blood T cells in healthy people across ages. The second PCR ran roughly 6 to 11 cycles with a sample-barcoded 5' primer and J-beta primers. TCRdb reprocessed the 5' RACE reads via MiXCR and lists one record per CDR3 protein. The table includes roughly 2 million distinct CDR3 sequences, less than 50% detected once. The material sequenced was blood. These receptors were obtained from a woman aged 40 to 50 in good health.

The chain couples TRBV13 to TRBJ2-4; D assignment may be TRBD1 or TRBD2 (5 bases each). The J call is uncertain, as TRBJ2-7 better fits the DNA end. From germline, CDR1 is PRHDT and CDR2 FYEKMQ (reference sequence). The CDR3 extends over 14 amino acids. CDR3 amino acids: CASSFWGGGSEQYF. Here the CDR3 DNA reads TGTGCCAGCAGCTTTTGGGGCGGAGGTAGCGAGCAGTACTTC.

This clonotype showed up just a few times. The chain carries TRBV29-1 and TRBJ1-2; D is perhaps TRBD1 (6 bases). V dropped 6 bases and J dropped 6 bases, with 23 bases sitting between them. This CDR3 comprises 15 residues. The germline V gene encodes CDR1 SQVTM and CDR2 ANQGSEA. The CDR3 loop reads CSVTRGTQGRHGYTF. The DNA for the CDR3 is TGCAGCGTCACACGGGGGACTCAGGGGCGGCATGGCTACACCTTC.

This clonotype came up a few times. The chain employs TRBV20-1 and TRBJ2-7; D is uncertain. The CDR3 contains 10 residues. V was clipped by 2 bases and J by 5 bases, with 4 bases between them. Per the germline V gene, CDR1 is DFQATT and CDR2 is SNEGSKA (reference sequence). The CDR3 DNA sequence: TGCAGTGCTAGATCACACGAGCAGTACTTC. Amino acids: CSARSHEQYF.

This chain uses TRBV2 with TRBJ2-3; 11 bases agree with TRBD2. V was clipped by 4 bases and J by 6 bases; unmatched bases: 6. There are 15 residues in the CDR3. Germline V CDR1 and CDR2: SNHLY, FYNNEI. CDR3 DNA: TGTGCCAGCAGTGCCGGACTAGCGGGTTGGGATACGCAGTATTTT. Protein sequence: CASSAGLAGWDTQYF. Looking up the rest from reference TRBV2 and TRBJ2-3 gives the full variable domain: EPEVTQTPSHQVTQMGQEVILRCVPISNHLYFYWYRQILGQKVEFLVSFYNNEISEKSEIFDDQFSVERPDGSNFTLKIRSTKLEDSAMYFCASSAGLAGWDTQYFGPGTRLTVL.

This rearrangement joins TRBV3-1 to TRBJ2-3; TRBD2 matches at 8 bases. Germline loops: CDR1 LGHDT, CDR2 YNNKEL (reference sequence). V lost 3 bases and J lost 5; bases outside the gene matches: 4. The CDR3 is 14 amino acids. The CDR3 region is CASSQASGGDTQYF. The CDR3 region has the DNA TGTGCCAGCAGCCAGGCGAGCGGGGGAGATACGCAGTATTTT.

This clonotype was picked up one time. V usage is TRBV29-1 and J usage is TRBJ2-5; D unresolved. The germline gives CDR1 SQVTM, CDR2 ANQGSEA. This CDR3 contains 14 residues. Deletions cut 5 bases from V and 11 bases from J, with 24 bases between. Here the CDR3 reads CSVIGPLSYNEQYF. CDR3 in DNA: TGCAGCGTTATAGGACCGCTATCCTACAATGAGCAGTACTTC.

The rearrangement uses TRBV5-1 and TRBJ2-1, with 8 nucleotides matching TRBD2. Per germline, CDR1 SGHRS and CDR2 YFSETQ. The CDR3 covers 15 residues. Unmatched junction bases numbered 8, after V lost 4 bases and J lost 5 bases. As DNA, the CDR3 is TGCGCCAGCAGCGACTATGCGGGGGGAAACAATGAGCAGTTCTTC. This codes for CASSDYAGGNNEQFF.

CDR3 nucleotide sequence: TGTGCCAGCAGCTCCCTCTTTAACTCGACTAGCGGGGGGCCGCAGTCTGATACGCAGTATTTT. It codes for CASSSLFNSTSGGPQSDTQYF. This rearrangement joins TRBV13 to TRBJ2-3; 13 bases align to TRBD2. The CDR3 has 21 amino acids. Germline-derived CDR1 and CDR2 are PRHDT and FYEKMQ (reference sequence). J was trimmed by 6 bases and V by 4 bases; bases with no gene match: 22.

This clonotype was detected only a few times. This chain connects TRBV6-5 to TRBJ1-2; D is possibly TRBD1 (5 bases). V was trimmed by 8 bases and J by 5 bases, leaving 9 bases between them. Germline loops: CDR1 MNHEY, CDR2 SVGAGI. CDR3 length: 11 amino acids. CDR3 coding DNA: TGTGCCAGCCAGGGCGGTTATGGCTACACCTTC. The encoded protein is CASQGGYGYTF.

The chain has TRBV7-9 and TRBJ2-4; D unresolved. The CDR3 extends over 14 amino acids. Germline values: CDR1 SEHNR, CDR2 FQNEAQ (reference sequence). The V and J ends lost 3 bases and 2 bases respectively, with 8 bases between them. The CDR3 DNA is TGTGCCAGCAGCTTTGGCACCTCCAAAAACATTCAGTACTTC. Protein sequence: CASSFGTSKNIQYF.

Of note for this clonotype: Its ends do not fully match the called genes, so a read error is possible. The CDR3 DNA sequence: TGTGCCGGCAGTTTAAAGGGCGAGGCCTACGAGCAGTACTTC. It yields the protein CAGSLKGEAYEQYF. This chain joins TRBV27 and TRBJ2-7; unclear D gene. From germline, CDR1 is MNHEY and CDR2 SMNVEV (reference sequence). The CDR3 runs 14 residues.

This clonotype has more than one count but fewer than ten. V gene TRBV20-1 combines with J gene TRBJ1-5; D is perhaps TRBD1 (6 bases). The CDR3 has 13 residues. V was cut by 4 bases and J by 2 bases, with 9 bases left in between. CDR1 is DFQATT, CDR2 SNEGSKA, per germline (reference sequence). CDR3 coding DNA: TGCAGTGCTAACGCAGGGGGCAATCAGCCCCAGCATTTT. This sequence encodes CSANAGGNQPQHF.

The V gene is TRBV20-1, the J gene TRBJ2-1, with D perhaps matching TRBD1 (6 bases). From germline, CDR1 is DFQATT and CDR2 SNEGSKA (reference sequence). Trimming stripped 6 bases from V and 10 bases from J, with 22 bases between. The CDR3 runs to 14 residues. The CDR3 loop is CSAIPTGVSYEQFF. As DNA, the CDR3 is TGCAGTGCAATACCGACAGGTGTCTCCTACGAGCAGTTCTTC.

V usage is TRBV25-1 and J usage is TRBJ2-3, with TRBD1 matching over 7 bases. The CDR3 runs 16 residues. Per germline, CDR1 MGHDK and CDR2 SYGVNS. With 8 bases clipped from V and 0 bases from J, the junction kept 11 bases outside the gene matches. Here the CDR3 reads CASQERGGESTDTQYF. The CDR3 nucleotides are TGTGCCAGCCAAGAGAGAGGGGGCGAGAGCACAGATACGCAGTATTTT.

About this clonotype: This may arise from a read error, as a much more abundant clone is one base away. This sequence joins TRBV20-1 and TRBJ2-5; 13 bases are a match to TRBD2. The CDR3 covers 16 residues. Looked up from germline, CDR1 is DFQATT and CDR2 is SNEGSKA (reference sequence). V lost 8 bases and J lost 9; bases outside the gene matches: 18. Written as DNA, the CDR3 is TGCAGTTCTCGCCCCCCACTAGCGGGGGGGATTAAGGCCCAGTACTTC. Translation gives CSSRPPLAGGIKAQYF.

This clonotype was seen a few times. The rearrangement joins TRBV3-1 to TRBJ2-7; 11 positions match TRBD2. V shed 5 bases and J 2 bases; nucleotides not matched to a gene: 8. The CDR3 runs 16 residues. CDR1 LGHDT and CDR2 YNNKEL come from the germline V gene (reference sequence). CDR3 region: CASSFAGTSGAYEQYF. CDR3 DNA sequence: TGTGCCAGCAGCTTCGCCGGGACTAGCGGCGCCTACGAGCAGTACTTC.

This clonotype came up a few times. The rearrangement links TRBV24-1 to TRBJ2-1, with TRBD2 matching 8 bases. With 10 bases clipped from V and 8 bases from J, the junction kept 15 bases outside the gene matches. The germline V gene has CDR1 KGHDR and CDR2 SFDVKD. CDR3 length: 15 amino acids. This CDR3 reads CATEKRGRYGDEQFF. The CDR3 DNA sequence: TGTGCCACTGAAAAGCGGGGGCGGTATGGGGATGAGCAGTTCTTC.

The sample holds a few counts of this clonotype. V usage is TRBV7-2 and J usage is TRBJ2-4; the D is unclear. The germline V and J ends were trimmed by 7 bases and 1 base, with 11 bases remaining between them. Germline lookup yields CDR1 SGHTA and CDR2 FQGNSA. The CDR3 is made up of 14 amino acids. As DNA, the CDR3 is TGTGCCAGCACCATCCTCGGGGCCAAAAACATTCAGTACTTC. It specifies CASTILGAKNIQYF.

The rearrangement links TRBV7-2 to TRBJ1-2; TRBD1 might be the D (5 bases). The CDR3 extends over 13 amino acids. CDR1 is SGHTA and CDR2 is FQGNSA in the germline V gene. V was shortened by 6 bases and J by 8 bases, with 16 bases between the two germline ends. For the CDR3, the DNA is TGTGCCAGCAGGCCGAACTCAGGGAGAGGCTACACCTTC. This encodes CASRPNSGRGYTF.

The rearrangement links TRBV6-5 to TRBJ2-5; perhaps D is TRBD1 or TRBD2 (6 bases each). Trimming took 2 bases from V and 0 from J, leaving 25 bases between them. Germline V lookup: CDR1 MNHEY, CDR2 SVGAGI. CDR3 length: 20 amino acids. The CDR3 DNA sequence: TGTGCCAGCAGTTACCCAGCCGCGGGACAAAATAAAGGAGACCAAGAGACCCAGTACTTC. This translates into CASSYPAAGQNKGDQETQYF.

The rearrangement joins TRBV3-1 to TRBJ2-1, with 15 bases that match TRBD2. Germline CDR1 reads LGHDT; CDR2 reads YNNKEL (reference sequence). The CDR3 contains 17 residues. J gave up 5 bases and V 4 bases, and 6 bases lay outside the gene matches. The DNA for the CDR3 is TGTGCCAGCAGCCCAGGACTAGCGGGGGGGTGCAACAATGAGCAGTTCTTC. Translation: CASSPGLAGGCNNEQFF.

The rearrangement joins TRBV20-1 to TRBJ1-6; 7 bases fit TRBD1. This CDR3 is 14 amino acids long. Germline V CDR1 and CDR2: DFQATT, SNEGSKA (reference sequence). Trimming removed 3 bases from V and 3 bases from J; junction bases left unmatched: 2. The CDR3, as DNA: TGCAGTGCTAGTGGGACAGACTATAATTCACCCCTCCACTTT. Amino acids: CSASGTDYNSPLHF.

This clonotype showed up just a few times. The rearrangement uses TRBV9 and TRBJ2-5, with TRBD1 matching over 7 bases. Germline V gives CDR1 SGDLS, CDR2 YYNGEE. V lost 4 bases and J lost 1; bases outside the gene matches: 4. The CDR3 totals 14 residues. CDR3 in DNA: TGTGCCAGCAGCAATCGGGACAGCCAAGAGACCCAGTACTTC. This translates into CASSNRDSQETQYF.

This rearrangement joins TRBV28 to TRBJ2-5; TRBD2 agrees at 10 bases. CDR1 is MDHEN, CDR2 SYDVKM, per germline. The CDR3 covers 19 residues. After removal of 5 bases from V and 4 bases from J, the junction contained 19 bases not matched to a gene. In DNA, the CDR3 is TGTGCCAGCAGTACGGGGCTAGCGGGGGTCGTTAAGGTCCGAGAGACCCAGTACTTC. This translates into CASSTGLAGVVKVRETQYF. The entire variable domain, with the rest obtained from reference TRBV28 and TRBJ2-5, is as follows: DVKVTQSSRYLVKRTGEKVFLECVQDMDHENMFWYRQDPGLGLRLIYFSYDVKMKEKGDIPEGYSVSREKKERFSLILESASTNQTSMYLCASSTGLAGVVKVRETQYFGPGTRLLVL.

The chain joins TRBV12-3 or TRBV12-4 to TRBJ2-2, with D unclear. The CDR3 is 16 amino acids. V gave up 3 bases and J gave up 0 bases, with 11 bases separating them. The CDR3 sequence is CASSLVVPTNTGELFF. The CDR3 DNA follows: TGTGCCAGCAGTTTGGTAGTCCCCACGAACACCGGGGAGCTGTTTTTT.

A single count supports this clonotype. The J gene is TRBJ1-5, the V gene TRBV6-2 or TRBV6-3; D is undetermined. With 7 bases removed from V and 2 bases from J, the gap between germline ends came to 6 bases. Germline CDR1 MNHEY, CDR2 SVGEGT. The CDR3 spans 12 residues. CDR3 region: CASNLGNQPQHF. CDR3 sequence (DNA): TGTGCCAGCAACCTCGGCAATCAGCCCCAGCATTTT.

Only a few counts were recorded for this clonotype. The chain carries TRBV11-2 and TRBJ2-5; weak D call: TRBD2 (5 bases). The J call may be incorrect, as the DNA end agrees better with TRBJ2-7. Germline loops: CDR1 SGHAT, CDR2 FQNNGV. This CDR3 spans 15 amino acids. The CDR3 coding sequence is TGTGCCAGCAGCTTAGATAGTGGCGGGCACTACGAGCAGTACTTC. Its protein is CASSLDSGGHYEQYF.

This clonotype was counted between two and nine times. The chain combines TRBV5-1 with TRBJ2-6; possible D gene TRBD1, 5 bases. Germline CDR1 SGHRS, CDR2 YFSETQ. The CDR3 consists of 18 residues. The ends were cut back, 0 bases at V and 2 bases at J, with 15 bases in the middle. CDR3 DNA sequence: TGCGCCAGCAGCTTGGTGGCACACAGGTCCACTGGGGCCAACGTCCTGACTTTC. Encoded protein: CASSLVAHRSTGANVLTF.

This clonotype came up a few times. The chain carries TRBV20-1 and TRBJ2-5; a possible D gene is TRBD1 (6 bases). Germline V gene lookup returns CDR1 DFQATT and CDR2 SNEGSKA (reference sequence). V was cut by 0 bases and J by 1 base, with 18 bases left in between. The CDR3 is 17 residues long. CDR3 loop: CSARDYGGGFRQETQYF. The CDR3 DNA reads as TGCAGTGCTAGAGATTATGGGGGCGGCTTTCGCCAAGAGACCCAGTACTTC.

A note on this clonotype: The junction shows a germline mismatch at one end, possibly a read error. V gene TRBV7-2 combines with J gene TRBJ2-1; D gene ambiguous. CDR1 SGHTA and CDR2 FQGNSA come from the germline V gene. CDR3 length: 15 residues. The DNA of the CDR3 is TGTGCCAACAGCCCGACCGCGGCGACCTCCTACGGGCAGTTCTTC. Translated: CANSPTAATSYGQFF.

The genes are TRBV18 and TRBJ2-7; 9 nucleotides align to TRBD1. CDR3 length: 13 amino acids. J was trimmed by 6 bases and V by 4 bases; bases with no gene match: 4. CDR1 is KGHSH and CDR2 is LQKENI in the germline V gene. CDR3 DNA: TGTGCCAGCTCACTGGACAGGGGAGCCGAGCAGTACTTC. Its translation is CASSLDRGAEQYF.

This clonotype was counted a few times. The chain recombines TRBV29-1 with TRBJ2-7; 10 positions match TRBD2. Germline CDR1 and CDR2: SQVTM and ANQGSEA. V lost 7 bases to trimming and J lost 4 bases; unmatched junction nucleotides: 10. This CDR3 comprises 14 residues. CDR3 region: CSAGAGGLGYEQYF. The CDR3 DNA reads as TGCAGCGCAGGAGCGGGGGGGTTAGGTTACGAGCAGTACTTC.